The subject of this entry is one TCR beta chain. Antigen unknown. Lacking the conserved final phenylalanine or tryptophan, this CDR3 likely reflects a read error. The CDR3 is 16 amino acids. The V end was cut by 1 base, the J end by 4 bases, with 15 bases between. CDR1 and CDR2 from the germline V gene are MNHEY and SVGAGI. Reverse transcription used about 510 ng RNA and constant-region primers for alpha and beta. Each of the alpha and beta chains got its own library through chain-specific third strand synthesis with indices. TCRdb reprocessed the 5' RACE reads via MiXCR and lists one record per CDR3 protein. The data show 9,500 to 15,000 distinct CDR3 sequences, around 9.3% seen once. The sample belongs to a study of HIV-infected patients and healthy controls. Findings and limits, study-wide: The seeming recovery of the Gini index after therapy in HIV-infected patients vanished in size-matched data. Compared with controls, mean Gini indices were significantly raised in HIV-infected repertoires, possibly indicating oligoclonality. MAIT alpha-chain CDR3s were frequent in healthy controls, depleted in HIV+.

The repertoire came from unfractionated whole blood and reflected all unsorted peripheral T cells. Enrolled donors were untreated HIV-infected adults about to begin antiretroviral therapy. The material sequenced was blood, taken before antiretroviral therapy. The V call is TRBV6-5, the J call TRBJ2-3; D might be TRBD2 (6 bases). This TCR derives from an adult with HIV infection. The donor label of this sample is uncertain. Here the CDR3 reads CASSYLVRGVADTQYS. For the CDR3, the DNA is TGTGCCAGCAGTTACTTAGTCCGCGGGGTCGCAGATACGCAGTATTCT.